This T cell receptor (beta chain) was obtained from a study of shared clonotypes between healthy human individuals. As for the study in general: For every donor, three CD4 naive, three CD4 memory, two CD8 naive and one CD8 memory plates were used.

This CDR3 has 12 amino acids. The V gene's germline CDR1 is SQVTM and CDR2 ANQGSEA. Trimming removed 4 bases from V and 2 bases from J; junction bases left unmatched: 1. This clone was counted once. Within the sample, other DNA sequences also encode this same CDR3. Evenly divided among several immunoSEQ plates was the genomic DNA of each subset. TCRdb's copy holds only in-frame clones and misses some; the assay was immunoSEQ multiplex PCR. The data hold over a million clones, with around 97% observed a single time. Specimen: naive CD4+ T cells sorted from blood. Subset given: CD45RA+ positively selected. This receptor was identified in a man between 25 and 39 years old in good health. The chain joins TRBV29-1 to TRBJ1-2; TRBD1 matches at 7 bases. CDR3 nucleotide sequence: TGCAGCGTTGTACAGGGGAACTATGGCTACACCTTC. This gives the protein CSVVQGNYGYTF.